This TCR beta chain was profiled in a study of T cell repertoires in cytomegalovirus infection. Across the study: In public TCR beta signatures, there were indications of both CMV infection and matching HLA type.

TCRdb recomputed calls from the reads with MiXCR, one row per CDR3 protein. The sample holds fewer than 1,000,000 distinct CDR3 sequences, 31% seen once. Trimming took 6 bases from V and 4 from J, leaving 12 bases between them. The V gene's germline CDR1 is MNHEY and CDR2 SMNVEV (reference sequence). CDR3 size: 13 residues. There are a few counts of this clonotype. The antigen is undetermined. This receptor was obtained from a human donor in good health (CMV status not recorded). Some clones in this sample may be carry-over from other donors' samples. J is TRBJ1-1 and V is TRBV27; D gene ambiguous. The sequences come from cultured CD8+ T cells from PBMCs, collected from culture after CMV antigen stimulation. CDR3 nucleotide sequence: TGTGCCAGCAGGTCCGGGGTGACCACTGAAGCTTTCTTT. Protein product: CASRSGVTTEAFF.